This T cell receptor (beta chain) was identified during a study of blood T cell repertoires in COVID-19. Study-wide context: Both acute and convalescent COVID-19 samples were obtained from the United States, Italy and Spain. PBMCs, B-cell-depleted T cells, or T cells were the source of the cDNA or gDNA that made up the material.

Authors' analysis steps: Estimates of nucleated cell counts were drawn from the amplification of reference gene primers. The method was immunoSEQ multiplex PCR; TCRdb's version includes in-frame clones alone and lacks a portion of them. V and J calls and clone size are those listed in that table; D and trimming were worked out from the DNA. Altogether about 230,000 clones are present, roughly 83% being singletons, with the ten largest covering under 3%. This CDR3 is built from 15 residues. In germline, CDR1 is MNHEY, CDR2 SMNVEV (reference sequence). V shed 2 bases and J shed 7 bases, with 12 bases lying between them.

The chain is built from TRBV27 and TRBJ1-6; no firm D call. This TCR came from a woman aged 70-85 years with active or convalescent COVID-19. The sample comprised peripheral blood. For the CDR3, the DNA is TGTGCCAGCAGTTTAGAGAGGGCGGGGAATTCACCCCTCCACTTT. Encoded protein: CASSLERAGNSPLHF.